These T cell receptor beta chains were read from a single sample in a study of cytomegalovirus exposure and HLA in healthy donors. The protocol was immunoSEQ multiplex PCR, while the TCRdb copy is restricted to in-frame clones and leaves out a portion. Of around 140,000 clones listed, approximately 88% are singletons. The sample consisted of PBMCs. These receptors were taken from a woman between 35 and 50 years old in good health and CMV-seronegative. The CDR3 runs from the conserved cysteine through the conserved F or W. Fields, in order: clone size, V gene, D gene, J gene, CDR3 DNA, CDR3 protein. The D gene is left open where the match is weak. The size entry is marked missing in some rows and otherwise reads once, few, many or a size class.

size: -
V: TRBV27
D: -
J: TRBJ2-7
DNA: TGTGCCAGCAGTCCAGAATGGACAGACTCCTACGAGCAGTACTTC
CDR3: CASSPEWTDSYEQYF

size: -
V: TRBV5-5
D: TRBD2
J: TRBJ2-7
DNA: TGTGCCAGCAGCTTGGTCCCAGCGGGAGGGTACGAGCAGTACTTC
CDR3: CASSLVPAGGYEQYF

size: -
V: TRBV5-5
D: TRBD1
J: TRBJ1-5
DNA: TGTGCCAGCAGCTTGGTTGGCAGGGGGTTAAGCAATCAGCCCCAGCATTTT
CDR3: CASSLVGRGLSNQPQHF

size: -
V: TRBV30
D: TRBD2
J: TRBJ2-1
DNA: TGTGCCTGCAACCACTTAGCGGGAGCGGAGTATGAGCAGTTCTTC
CDR3: CACNHLAGAEYEQFF

size: -
V: TRBV7-9
D: -
J: TRBJ1-5
DNA: TGTGCCAGCAGCTTAGGGGCCGGAAATCAGCCCCAGCATTTT
CDR3: CASSLGAGNQPQHF

size: -
V: TRBV5-4
D: TRBD1
J: TRBJ1-1
DNA: TGTGCCAGCAGCTTGTATTTTCAGGGGGCGAACACTGAAGCTTTCTTT
CDR3: CASSLYFQGANTEAFF

size: once
V: TRBV2
D: -
J: TRBJ2-5
DNA: TGTGCCAGCAGTGAAGGTGGCAGAAGAGAGACCCAGTACTTC
CDR3: CASSEGGRRETQYF

size: few
V: TRBV6-6
D: -
J: TRBJ1-1
DNA: TGTGCCAGCAGTTTGTGGGAGTACACTGAAGCTTTCTTT
CDR3: CASSLWEYTEAFF

size: -
V: TRBV28
D: -
J: TRBJ2-1
DNA: TGTGCCAGCAGTTTACTAGGAGAAGGCAATGAGCAGTTCTTC
CDR3: CASSLLGEGNEQFF

size: -
V: TRBV30
D: -
J: TRBJ2-2
DNA: TGTGCCTGGGGACTCCACCCCGCCGGGGAGCTGTTTTTT
CDR3: CAWGLHPAGELFF

size: -
V: TRBV6-5
D: TRBD2
J: TRBJ2-3
DNA: TGTGCCAGCACTGTAGCGGGAGGTGAGACGCAGTATTTT
CDR3: CASTVAGGETQYF

size: once
V: TRBV5-4
D: -
J: TRBJ2-2
DNA: TGTGCCAGCGCTCCGGGACATAACACCGGGGAGCTGTTTTTT
CDR3: CASAPGHNTGELFF

size: -
V: TRBV28
D: -
J: TRBJ2-7
DNA: TGTGCCAGCAGTTTAACCCCCCTTGCGGGCGAGCAGTACTTC
CDR3: CASSLTPLAGEQYF

size: -
V: TRBV18
D: TRBD2
J: TRBJ2-1
DNA: TGTGCCAGCACGGATAGCGGGAGGGCCTACAATGAGCAGTTCTTC
CDR3: CASTDSGRAYNEQFF

size: once
V: TRBV19
D: TRBD2
J: TRBJ2-7
DNA: TGTGCCAGTAGTACAGGGGCTAGCGGGAATTGCGAGCAGTACTTC
CDR3: CASSTGASGNCEQYF

size: -
V: TRBV29-1
D: -
J: TRBJ1-3
DNA: TGCAGCGTTGAACCAGGGACTGGAAACACCATATATTTT
CDR3: CSVEPGTGNTIYF

size: -
V: TRBV5-6
D: -
J: TRBJ2-3
DNA: TGTGCCAGCAGCGTAGCGGGCACAGATACGCAGTATTTT
CDR3: CASSVAGTDTQYF

size: -
V: TRBV11-2
D: TRBD2
J: TRBJ2-3
DNA: TGTGCCAGCAGCTTAGAGGGACTAGCTTTCCCAGATACGCAGTATTTT
CDR3: CASSLEGLAFPDTQYF

size: -
V: TRBV10-3
D: -
J: TRBJ2-1
DNA: TGTGCCATCAGTGACCAAACGGTCTCCTACAATGAGCAGTTCTTC
CDR3: CAISDQTVSYNEQFF

size: -
V: TRBV30
D: -
J: TRBJ2-3
DNA: TGTGCCTGGAGTGTTAGTTCTGAGGCAGATACGCAGTATTTT
CDR3: CAWSVSSEADTQYF

size: -
V: TRBV28
D: -
J: TRBJ1-2
DNA: TGTGCCAGCAGCGATACAGGTCTTTATGGCTACACCTTC
CDR3: CASSDTGLYGYTF

size: -
V: TRBV2
D: -
J: TRBJ2-2
DNA: TGTGCCAGCAGTGAAGCGGGCGCCTCCGGGGAGCTGTTTTTT
CDR3: CASSEAGASGELFF

size: -
V: TRBV6-5
D: TRBD2
J: TRBJ2-7
DNA: TGTGCCAGCAGTTACTCGATTCGCGGGGGGCGAGGCGAGCAGTACTTC
CDR3: CASSYSIRGGRGEQYF

size: -
V: TRBV6-6
D: -
J: TRBJ1-5
DNA: TGTGCCAGCAGTTACGAAACAGGGTTCCAGCATTTT
CDR3: CASSYETGFQHF

size: -
V: TRBV28
D: -
J: TRBJ2-7
DNA: TGTGCCAGCAGTCCGCCTCCGGGTCTATCCTACGAGCAGTACTTC
CDR3: CASSPPPGLSYEQYF

size: -
V: TRBV6-1
D: TRBD2
J: TRBJ2-1
DNA: TGTGCCAGCAGGGGCGGGAGTAGTGGCAATGAGCAGTTCTTC
CDR3: CASRGGSSGNEQFF

size: -
V: TRBV10-2
D: -
J: TRBJ1-1
DNA: TGCGCCAGCAGAGGGGATCCCACTGAAGCTTTCTTT
CDR3: CASRGDPTEAFF

size: -
V: TRBV11-1
D: -
J: TRBJ2-7
DNA: TGTGCCAGCAGCTTAACTCCGACTACCCTTTTACTCGAGCAGTACTTC
CDR3: CASSLTPTTLLLEQYF

size: -
V: TRBV6-5
D: -
J: TRBJ2-5
DNA: TGTGCCAGCAGTACTGAGGGGACCCAGTACTTC
CDR3: CASSTEGTQYF

size: -
V: TRBV2
D: -
J: TRBJ2-3
DNA: TGTGCCAGCAGTGATGGTAGATTCACAGATACGCAGTATTTT
CDR3: CASSDGRFTDTQYF

size: -
V: TRBV6-5
D: TRBD2
J: TRBJ2-6
DNA: TGTGCCAGCAGTTACGCGGGGGGCGGGGCCAACGTCCTGACTTTC
CDR3: CASSYAGGGANVLTF

size: -
V: TRBV5-4
D: -
J: TRBJ1-2
DNA: TGTGCCAGCAGCCAGCTACAGATGAGCTACACCTTC
CDR3: CASSQLQMSYTF

size: -
V: TRBV28
D: TRBD1
J: TRBJ2-1
DNA: TGTGCCAGCAGTTTGGGACAGGGGGCCAATGAGCAGTTCTTC
CDR3: CASSLGQGANEQFF

size: -
V: TRBV6-1
D: -
J: TRBJ1-4
DNA: TGTGCCAGCTCGGGGGCAACTAATGAAAAACTGTTTTTT
CDR3: CASSGATNEKLFF

size: -
V: TRBV5-1
D: TRBD2
J: TRBJ2-1
DNA: TGCGCCAGCTCCCGATCTCTAGCGGGAGTGGCTGACAATGAGCAGTTCTTC
CDR3: CASSRSLAGVADNEQFF

size: -
V: TRBV7-9
D: -
J: TRBJ2-5
DNA: TGTGCCAGCAGCTTACGAGCACTCCAAGAGACCCAGTACTTC
CDR3: CASSLRALQETQYF

size: -
V: TRBV5-1
D: TRBD1
J: TRBJ2-5
DNA: TGCGCCAGCAGCTTGGAGCCGGGACAGAGACAAGAGACCCAGTACTTC
CDR3: CASSLEPGQRQETQYF

size: -
V: TRBV18
D: -
J: TRBJ2-1
DNA: TGTGCCAGCTCACCACCGGGGGGTTCCTACAATGAGCAGTTCTTC
CDR3: CASSPPGGSYNEQFF

size: -
V: TRBV5-1
D: TRBD2
J: TRBJ2-7
DNA: TGCGCCAGCAGCTTGGGGGGACTAGCGGTCTCCTACGAGCAGTACTTC
CDR3: CASSLGGLAVSYEQYF

size: -
V: TRBV15
D: -
J: TRBJ1-3
DNA: TGTGCCACCAGCAGAGATAAACAGGGCGGTGGAAACACCATATATTTT
CDR3: CATSRDKQGGGNTIYF

size: -
V: TRBV9
D: TRBD2
J: TRBJ2-1
DNA: TGTGCCAGCAGCCCTCATCTAGCGGGTCTCTCCTACAATGAGCAGTTCTTC
CDR3: CASSPHLAGLSYNEQFF

size: -
V: TRBV11-3
D: -
J: TRBJ2-7
DNA: TGTGCCAGCAGCTTGTCAGGGGGGACCTACGAGCAGTACTTC
CDR3: CASSLSGGTYEQYF

size: -
V: TRBV9
D: -
J: TRBJ1-1
DNA: TGTGCCAGCAGCGTAGGGCAGGTAAACACTGAAGCTTTCTTT
CDR3: CASSVGQVNTEAFF

size: -
V: TRBV27
D: TRBD2
J: TRBJ2-7
DNA: TGTGCCAGCAGGTTAGCGGGAGCCAACTCCTACGAGCAGTACTTC
CDR3: CASRLAGANSYEQYF